The source of this T cell receptor beta chain is a study of PD-1 blockade in classical Hodgkin lymphoma. Specified time point: newly diagnosed, previously untreated cHL patient sample. Thawed PBMCs were the source of CD4+ T cells, purified by magnetic negative selection. Untreated, newly diagnosed classical Hodgkin lymphoma PBMCs were comparators. About this clone: Antigen: not known.

Notes on the study in general: The authors have not defined what causes the repertoire differences, possibly disease activity or prior therapy.

Profiled with immunoSEQ multiplex PCR; TCRdb holds only in-frame clones, not every one. The sample includes 20,000 to 25,000 clones, 75% to 90% seen only once; the top ten take 0.2% to 0.3%. This clonotype was obtained from a human donor with classical Hodgkin lymphoma. Sequences were obtained from CD4+ T cells from blood.

The CDR3 loop reads CASGGYTGELFF. CDR3 nucleotides: TGTGCCAGCGGGGGGTACACCGGGGAGCTGTTTTTT. The rearrangement uses TRBV19 and TRBJ2-2, with 7 positions matching TRBD2. The CDR3 runs to 12 residues. Germline assignment: CDR1 LNHDA and CDR2 SQIVND (reference sequence). The J segment lost 3 bases and the V segment lost 9 bases, leaving 1 base of the junction unmatched.